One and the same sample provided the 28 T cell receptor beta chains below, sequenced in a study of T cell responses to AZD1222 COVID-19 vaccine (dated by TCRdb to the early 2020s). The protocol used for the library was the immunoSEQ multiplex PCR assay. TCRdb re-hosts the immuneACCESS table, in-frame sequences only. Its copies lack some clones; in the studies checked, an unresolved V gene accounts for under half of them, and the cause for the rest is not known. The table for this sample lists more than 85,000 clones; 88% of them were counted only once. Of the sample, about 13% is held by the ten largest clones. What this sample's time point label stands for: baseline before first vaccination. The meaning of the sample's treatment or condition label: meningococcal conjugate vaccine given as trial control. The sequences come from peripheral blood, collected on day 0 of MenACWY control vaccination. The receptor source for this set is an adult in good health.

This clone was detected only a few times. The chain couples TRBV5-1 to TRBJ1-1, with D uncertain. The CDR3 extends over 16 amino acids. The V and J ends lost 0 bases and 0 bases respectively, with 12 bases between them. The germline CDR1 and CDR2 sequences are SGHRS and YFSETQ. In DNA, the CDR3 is TGCGCCAGCAGCTTGGGCTGGCAGTCAATGAACACTGAAGCTTTCTTT. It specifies CASSLGWQSMNTEAFF.

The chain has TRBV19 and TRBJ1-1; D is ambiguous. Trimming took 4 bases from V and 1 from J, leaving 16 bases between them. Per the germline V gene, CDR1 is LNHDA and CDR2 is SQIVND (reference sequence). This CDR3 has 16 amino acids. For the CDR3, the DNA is TGTGCCAGTAGTAAGCGCGGCGACGAGGGGAACACTGAAGCTTTCTTT. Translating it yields CASSKRGDEGNTEAFF.

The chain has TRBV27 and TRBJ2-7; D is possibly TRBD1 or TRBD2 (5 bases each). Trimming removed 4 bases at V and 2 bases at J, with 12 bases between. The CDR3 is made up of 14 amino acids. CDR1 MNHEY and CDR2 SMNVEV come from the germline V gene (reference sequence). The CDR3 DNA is TGTGCCAGCAGTTCGCGAGGGACGGCCTACGAGCAGTACTTC. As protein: CASSSRGTAYEQYF.

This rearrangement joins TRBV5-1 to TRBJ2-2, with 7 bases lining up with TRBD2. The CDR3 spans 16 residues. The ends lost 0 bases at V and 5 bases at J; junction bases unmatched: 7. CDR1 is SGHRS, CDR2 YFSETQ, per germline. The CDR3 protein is CASSLVMGRGTGELFF. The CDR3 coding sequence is TGCGCCAGCAGCTTGGTGATGGGGCGGGGGACCGGGGAGCTGTTTTTT.

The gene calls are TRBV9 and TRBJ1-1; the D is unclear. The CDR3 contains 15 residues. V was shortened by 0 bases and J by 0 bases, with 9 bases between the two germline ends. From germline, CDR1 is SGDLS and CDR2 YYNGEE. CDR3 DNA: TGTGCCAGCAGCGTAGGGGATATCATGAACACTGAAGCTTTCTTT. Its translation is CASSVGDIMNTEAFF.

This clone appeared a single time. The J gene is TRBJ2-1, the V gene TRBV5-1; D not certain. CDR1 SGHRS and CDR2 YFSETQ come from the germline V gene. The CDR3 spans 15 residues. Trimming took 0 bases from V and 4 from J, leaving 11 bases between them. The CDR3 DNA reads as TGCGCCAGCAGCTTGGAGGGCGTTGGGTACAATGAGCAGTTCTTC. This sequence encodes CASSLEGVGYNEQFF.

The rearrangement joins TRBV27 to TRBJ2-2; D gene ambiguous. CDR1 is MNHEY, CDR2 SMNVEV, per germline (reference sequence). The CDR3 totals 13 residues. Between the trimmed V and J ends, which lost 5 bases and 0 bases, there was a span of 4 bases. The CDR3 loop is CASSPSNTGELFF. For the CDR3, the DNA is TGTGCCAGCAGTCCCTCGAACACCGGGGAGCTGTTTTTT.

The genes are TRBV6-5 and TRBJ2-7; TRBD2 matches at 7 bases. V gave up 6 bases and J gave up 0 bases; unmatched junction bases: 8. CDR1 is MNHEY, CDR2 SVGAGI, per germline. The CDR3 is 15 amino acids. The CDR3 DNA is TGTGCCAGCAGGATTAGCGGGTTGGTCTCCTACGAGCAGTACTTC. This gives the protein CASRISGLVSYEQYF.

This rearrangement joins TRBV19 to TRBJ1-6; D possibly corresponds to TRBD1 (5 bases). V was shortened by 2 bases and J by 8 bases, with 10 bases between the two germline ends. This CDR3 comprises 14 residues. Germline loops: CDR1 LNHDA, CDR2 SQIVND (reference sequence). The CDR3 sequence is CASSISGGHSPLHF. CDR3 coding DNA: TGTGCCAGTAGTATATCCGGGGGACATTCACCCCTCCACTTT.

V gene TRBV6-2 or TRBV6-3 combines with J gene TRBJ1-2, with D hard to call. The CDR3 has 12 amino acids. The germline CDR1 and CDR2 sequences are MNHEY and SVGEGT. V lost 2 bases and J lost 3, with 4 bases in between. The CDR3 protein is CASSYLYYGYTF. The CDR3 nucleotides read TGTGCCAGCAGTTACCTGTACTATGGCTACACCTTC.

The CDR3 DNA reads as TGCAGCGTTGGAGTGACAGGGGAAGACACCGGGGAGCTGTTTTTT. Encoded protein: CSVGVTGEDTGELFF. The rearrangement links TRBV29-1 to TRBJ2-2, with 8 bases that match TRBD1. With 4 bases clipped from V and 3 bases from J, the junction kept 7 bases outside the gene matches. This CDR3 contains 15 residues. CDR1 is SQVTM and CDR2 is ANQGSEA in the germline V gene.

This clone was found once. CDR3 protein: CATSRGLAGGGTDTQYF. CDR3 DNA sequence: TGTGCCACCAGCAGAGGCCTAGCGGGGGGAGGCACAGATACGCAGTATTTT. The rearrangement links TRBV15 to TRBJ2-3; 11 bases fit TRBD2. The CDR3 totals 17 residues. Germline V CDR1 and CDR2: LNHNV, YYDKDF (reference sequence). The V gene end was trimmed by 1 base and the J gene end by 1 base; junction bases not matched to a gene: 4.

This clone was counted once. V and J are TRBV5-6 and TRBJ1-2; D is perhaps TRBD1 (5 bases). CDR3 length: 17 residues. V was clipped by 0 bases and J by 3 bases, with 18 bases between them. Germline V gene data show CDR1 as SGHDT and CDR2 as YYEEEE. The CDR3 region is CASSLEGRGLGHYGYTF. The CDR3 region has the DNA TGTGCCAGCAGCTTGGAAGGTCGGGGGTTGGGGCACTATGGCTACACCTTC.

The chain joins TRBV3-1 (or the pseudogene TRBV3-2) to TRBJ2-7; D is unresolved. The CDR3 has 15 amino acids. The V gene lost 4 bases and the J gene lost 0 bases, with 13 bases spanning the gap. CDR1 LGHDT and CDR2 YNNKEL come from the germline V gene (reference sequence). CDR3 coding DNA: TGTGCCAGCAGCCTCCAAAGGCGCAGCTCCTACGAGCAGTACTTC. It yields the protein CASSLQRRSSYEQYF.

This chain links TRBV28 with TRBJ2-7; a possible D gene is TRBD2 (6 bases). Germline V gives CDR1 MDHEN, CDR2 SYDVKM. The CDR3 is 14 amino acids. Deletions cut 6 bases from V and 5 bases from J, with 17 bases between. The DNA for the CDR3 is TGTGCCAGCAGCTCCCTCACTAGCCTAAACGAGCAGTACTTC. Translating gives CASSSLTSLNEQYF.

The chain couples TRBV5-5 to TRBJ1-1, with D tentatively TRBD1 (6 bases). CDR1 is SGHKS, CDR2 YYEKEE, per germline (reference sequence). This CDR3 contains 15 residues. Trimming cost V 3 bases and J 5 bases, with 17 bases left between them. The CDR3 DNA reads TGTGCCAGCAGCTCCCTACTACAGGGAGGAACTGAAGCTTTCTTT. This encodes CASSSLLQGGTEAFF.

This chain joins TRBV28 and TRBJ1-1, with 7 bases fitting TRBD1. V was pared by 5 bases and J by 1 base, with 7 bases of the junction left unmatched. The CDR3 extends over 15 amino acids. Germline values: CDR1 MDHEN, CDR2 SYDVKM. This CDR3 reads CASSILNRGNTEAFF. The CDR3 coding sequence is TGTGCCAGCAGTATACTCAACAGGGGGAACACTGAAGCTTTCTTT.

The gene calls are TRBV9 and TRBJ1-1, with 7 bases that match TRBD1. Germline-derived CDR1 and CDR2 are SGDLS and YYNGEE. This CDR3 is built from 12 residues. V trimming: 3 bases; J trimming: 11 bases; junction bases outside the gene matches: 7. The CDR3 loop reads CASSGTTGYAFF. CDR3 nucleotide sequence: TGTGCCAGCAGCGGCACGACAGGGTATGCTTTCTTT.

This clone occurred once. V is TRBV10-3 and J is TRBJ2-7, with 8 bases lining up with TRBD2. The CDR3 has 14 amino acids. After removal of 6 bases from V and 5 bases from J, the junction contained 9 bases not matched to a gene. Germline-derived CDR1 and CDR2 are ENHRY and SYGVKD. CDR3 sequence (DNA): TGTGCCATCAGGGAGCGGGGGTCCTACGACGAGCAGTACTTC. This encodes CAIRERGSYDEQYF.

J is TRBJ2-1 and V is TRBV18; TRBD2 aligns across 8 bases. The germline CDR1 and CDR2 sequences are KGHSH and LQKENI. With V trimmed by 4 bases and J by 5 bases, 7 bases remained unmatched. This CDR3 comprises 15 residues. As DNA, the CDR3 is TGTGCCAGCTCACTAGGTAGCGGGGCTAACAATGAGCAGTTCTTC. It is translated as CASSLGSGANNEQFF.

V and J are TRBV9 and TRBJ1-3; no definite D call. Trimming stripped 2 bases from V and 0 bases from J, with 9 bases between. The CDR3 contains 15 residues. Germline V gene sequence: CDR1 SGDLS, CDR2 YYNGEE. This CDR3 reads CASSVYSGSGNTIYF. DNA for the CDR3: TGTGCCAGCAGCGTTTACAGTGGCTCTGGAAACACCATATATTTT.

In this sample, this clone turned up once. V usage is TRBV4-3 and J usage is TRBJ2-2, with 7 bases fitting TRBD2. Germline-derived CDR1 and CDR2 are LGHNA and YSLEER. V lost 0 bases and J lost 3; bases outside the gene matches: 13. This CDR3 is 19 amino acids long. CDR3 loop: CASSQELVTAGAYTGELFF. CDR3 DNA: TGCGCCAGCAGCCAAGAATTGGTAACGGCGGGAGCGTACACCGGGGAGCTGTTTTTT.

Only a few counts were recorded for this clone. DNA of the CDR3: TGTGCCAGCAGTTTTTGGGGACAGGGTTATGCGGGTCAGACCCAGTACTTC. The encoded protein is CASSFWGQGYAGQTQYF. V is TRBV28 and J is TRBJ2-5; 9 nucleotides agree with TRBD1. The CDR3 is 17 residues long. Germline values: CDR1 MDHEN, CDR2 SYDVKM. V gave up 3 bases and J gave up 6 bases; unmatched junction bases: 14.

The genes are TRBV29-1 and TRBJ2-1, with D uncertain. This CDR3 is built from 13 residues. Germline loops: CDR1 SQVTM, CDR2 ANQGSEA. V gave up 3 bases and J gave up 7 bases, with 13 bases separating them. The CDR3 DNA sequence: TGCAGCGTTGATATGAGGCGTGGGAATGAGCAGTTCTTC. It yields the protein CSVDMRRGNEQFF.

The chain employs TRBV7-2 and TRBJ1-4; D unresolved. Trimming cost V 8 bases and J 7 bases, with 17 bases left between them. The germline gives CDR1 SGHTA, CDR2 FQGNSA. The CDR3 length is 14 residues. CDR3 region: CASYRGFWGEKLFF. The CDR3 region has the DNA TGTGCCAGCTATCGGGGTTTTTGGGGTGAAAAACTGTTTTTT.

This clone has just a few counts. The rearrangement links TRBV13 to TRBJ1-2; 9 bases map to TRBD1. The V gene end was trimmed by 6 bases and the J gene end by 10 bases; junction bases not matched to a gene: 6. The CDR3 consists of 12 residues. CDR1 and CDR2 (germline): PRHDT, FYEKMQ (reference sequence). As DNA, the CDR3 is TGTGCCAGCAGTGAGGGACAGGGAGACTACACCTTC. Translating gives CASSEGQGDYTF.

Written as DNA, the CDR3 is TGTGCCAGCAGCCAAGCCCCAGGAATGAACACTGAAGCTTTCTTT. It is translated as CASSQAPGMNTEAFF. The rearrangement uses TRBV4-2 and TRBJ1-1; D unclear. The CDR3 runs to 15 residues. Germline lookup yields CDR1 LGHNA and CDR2 YNFKEQ. Trimming left V 1 base short and J 0 bases short, with 9 bases between.

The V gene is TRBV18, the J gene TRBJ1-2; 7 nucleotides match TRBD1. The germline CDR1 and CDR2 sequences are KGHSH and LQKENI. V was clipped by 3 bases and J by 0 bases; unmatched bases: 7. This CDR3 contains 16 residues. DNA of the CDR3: TGTGCCAGCTCACCGGGACAGAGGGGTTCTAACTATGGCTACACCTTC. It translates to CASSPGQRGSNYGYTF.